This is a list of T cell receptor beta chains from one sample in a study of T cells in Graves' hyperthyroidism and ophthalmopathy. Each CDR3 protein is one row after TCRdb ran MiXCR on the multiplex PCR reads. The data contain hundreds of thousands of distinct CDR3 sequences, roughly 20% of them seen just once; the ten biggest clones take up about a sixth. Sequenced: blood. Every receptor here comes from a woman aged 50 to 60 with Graves' hyperthyroidism that later progressed to Graves' ophthalmopathy. The CDR3 runs from the conserved cysteine through the conserved F or W. The D gene is left open where the match is weak. Size tells how often a clone was seen (once, few, many) or the class of an expanded clone, and some rows leave it out.

-	TRBV7-3	-	TRBJ1-2	CASSLTTAGVGYTF	TGTGCCAGCAGCTTAACGACAGCAGGGGTAGGCTACACCTTC
-	TRBV7-9	TRBD1	TRBJ2-2	CASSVDPGQDTGELFF	TGTGCCAGCAGCGTGGACCCGGGACAGGACACCGGGGAGCTGTTTTTT
few	TRBV29-1	TRBD1	TRBJ1-2	CSAGTDRSYGYTF	TGCAGCGCCGGAACGGACAGGTCCTATGGCTACACCTTC
-	TRBV29-1	TRBD1	TRBJ2-3	CSVSTGFIDTQYF	TGCAGCGTCTCGACAGGGTTTATAGATACGCAGTATTTT
-	TRBV7-2	-	TRBJ1-4	CASSIRPNEKLFF	TGTGCCAGCAGCATCCGCCCTAATGAAAAACTGTTTTTT
few	TRBV10-3	-	TRBJ1-4	CAISAGTDNEKLFF	TGTGCCATCAGCGCCGGGACGGATAATGAAAAACTGTTTTTT
-	TRBV6-9	TRBD1	TRBJ1-3	CASSYEGQGGNTIYF	TGTGCCAGCAGTTACGAGGGACAGGGTGGAAACACCATATATTTT
many	TRBV7-8	-	TRBJ1-5	CASSLGWGSNQPQHF	TGTGCCAGCAGCTTAGGTTGGGGAAGCAATCAGCCCCAGCATTTT
many	TRBV2	-	TRBJ2-2	CARDRTENTGELFF	TGTGCCAGGGACCGGACAGAGAACACCGGGGAGCTGTTTTTT
many	TRBV3-1	TRBD1	TRBJ2-2	CASSQADRAAGELFF	TGTGCCAGCAGCCAAGCAGACAGGGCTGCCGGGGAGCTGTTTTTT